This T cell receptor (beta chain) derives from a study of cytomegalovirus exposure and HLA in healthy donors (dated by TCRdb to 2015 to 2018). Some background on the complete study: According to a later analysis, one platform produced both the 110 or so validation repertoires and the 720 or so repertoires of the first cohort. High-throughput TCR immunosequencing, statistical association of individual TCRs with disease status, and machine learning were combined to predict cytomegalovirus infection status. Along with the approximately 650-subject first cohort, a separate validation cohort of around 110 different subjects was used. The study aimed to test whether signatures of past pathogen exposure could be identified by cataloging public T cell receptors.

Preparation of the library involved the immunoSEQ multiplex PCR assay. The study's own analysis went as follows. A statistical classification framework was developed to diagnose cytomegalovirus status using the catalog of TCR beta chain sequences. Drawn from immuneACCESS, this table holds only the in-frame rearrangements with V and J called that TCRdb kept. Clones are partly lost; checked studies trace under half to an unresolved V gene and leave the rest unexplained. The DNA gave D and trimming, while V, J and clone size come from that table. This sample gives about 120,000 clones in total; around 85% of them show up just once. The ten largest clones capture about 4.3% of the sample. About this clone: Which antigen it targets is not known. It has no much larger one-base neighbor in the sample; base qualities were not kept.

The donors belonged to the validation cohort of about 120 subjects, which was separate from the approximately 610-subject first cohort. Results and caveats for the whole study, not just this receptor: The study gave a list of about 150 TCR beta chains associated with cytomegalovirus. Of the cluster scores, approximately 95% were above 0 in a later analysis, which found that TCRs clustered in the first cohort also tended to co-occur in the 120 validation repertoires. Across donors, most TCR sequences were observed very rarely, whereas some public TCRs were present in many individuals. A later analysis had no HLA typing for the validation cohort, so co-occurrence there was scored across all 130 or so repertoires. Three of the identified cytomegalovirus-associated TCR beta chains were confirmed in vitro to be specific for cytomegalovirus antigens. The authors suggested that the approach could potentially be generalized to other disease states and immunological phenotypes. The classifier was reported to diagnose cytomegalovirus status with high specificity and sensitivity in both the original and validation cohorts.

The source material was PBMCs. This clonotype was sampled from a man aged 18 to 30 in good health and CMV-seropositive.

The bases are TGTGCCACCAGCAGAGAGGGGAGGGTTGTTAACTATGGCTACACCTTC. It encodes CATSREGRVVNYGYTF. The chain is assembled from TRBV15 and TRBJ1-2; the D gene cannot be named for sure. Spanning cysteine to phenylalanine, the CDR3 consists of 16 amino acids. Only the CDR3 part of the read is kept: 48 bases, read in frame from the first base. Deletion took 0 bases off V and 1 base off J, with a span of 12 bases between the germline ends. According to the germline V gene (reference sequence), CDR1 reads LNHNV and CDR2 reads YYDKDF.